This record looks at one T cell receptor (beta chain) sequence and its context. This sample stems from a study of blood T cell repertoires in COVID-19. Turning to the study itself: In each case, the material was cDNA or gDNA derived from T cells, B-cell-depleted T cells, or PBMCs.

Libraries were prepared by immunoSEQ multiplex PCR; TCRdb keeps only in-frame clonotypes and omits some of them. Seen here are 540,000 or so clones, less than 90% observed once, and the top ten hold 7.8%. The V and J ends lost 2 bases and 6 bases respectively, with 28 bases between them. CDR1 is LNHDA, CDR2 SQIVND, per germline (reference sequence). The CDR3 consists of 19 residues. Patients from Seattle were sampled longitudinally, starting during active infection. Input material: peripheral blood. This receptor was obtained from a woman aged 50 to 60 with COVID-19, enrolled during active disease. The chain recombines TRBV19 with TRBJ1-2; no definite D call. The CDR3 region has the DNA TGTGCCAGTAGTATACCTCCCGGGGTCTTCTCGGACCCGGCGGATGGCTACACCTTC. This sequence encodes CASSIPPGVFSDPADGYTF.